The 9 T cell receptor beta chains listed next were all sequenced from one sample in a study of T cells in Graves' hyperthyroidism and ophthalmopathy. Researchers took RNA transcripts and amplified the TCR beta CDR3 regions from them. A first-round RT-PCR of the TCR CDR3 used the HTBI primer set. One entry per CDR3 protein, called by TCRdb with MiXCR from the multiplex PCR reads. This table holds 300,000 to 450,000 distinct CDR3 sequences, around a sixth found once. The specimen sequenced was blood. All receptors come from a woman in her 40s with Graves' ophthalmopathy.

This clonotype appeared many times. The junction departs from the called germline gene at one end, perhaps through a read error. This rearrangement joins TRBV28 to TRBJ2-1; 15 bases match TRBD2. In germline, CDR1 is MDHEN, CDR2 SYDVKM. The CDR3 runs 17 residues. CDR3 sequence reads: CASSVWGLAGGYNEQFF. The CDR3 DNA follows: TGTGCCAGCAGTGTATGGGGACTAGCGGGAGGATACAATGAGCAGTTCTTC.

The genes are TRBV30 and TRBJ2-4, with 8 bases that match TRBD1. Germline V gives CDR1 GTSNPN, CDR2 SVGIG (reference sequence). Trimming removed 1 base from V and 8 bases from J; junction bases left unmatched: 10. The CDR3 runs 15 residues. The CDR3 coding sequence is TGTGCCTGGAGTGCAGGACAGGGCGGAGGGGACATTCAGTACTTC. This gives the protein CAWSAGQGGGDIQYF.

This clonotype has a count of ten or more. The V and J genes are TRBV5-5 and TRBJ1-1; D call uncertain. Germline CDR1 SGHKS, CDR2 YYEKEE (reference sequence). Trimming shortened V by 1 base and J by 3 bases, and 7 bases separated the two germline ends. This CDR3 comprises 13 residues. The CDR3 DNA is TGTGCCAGCAGCTTGTTCTGGTACACTGAAGCTTTCTTT. It encodes CASSLFWYTEAFF.

This clonotype was counted many times. The rearrangement links TRBV11-2 to TRBJ1-2; maybe TRBD1 (6 bases). Germline V CDR1 and CDR2: SGHAT, FQNNGV. The V end was cut by 5 bases, the J end by 4 bases, with 17 bases between. The CDR3 loop spans 15 amino acids. Here the CDR3 reads CASSLGGGDGYGYTF. The CDR3 DNA is TGTGCCAGCAGCCTAGGCGGGGGCGATGGCTATGGCTACACCTTC.

This clonotype was seen many times. The chain links TRBV12-3 or TRBV12-4 to TRBJ1-1; 7 bases are shared with TRBD1. Unmatched junction bases numbered 3, after V lost 7 bases and J lost 1 base. CDR3 length: 13 amino acids. Here the CDR3 reads CASTQGKNTEAFF. CDR3 nucleotide sequence: TGTGCCAGCACACAGGGGAAGAACACTGAAGCTTTCTTT.

This clonotype was detected many times. This chain links TRBV6-5 with TRBJ2-7, with D maybe TRBD2 (6 bases). Germline V gene sequence: CDR1 MNHEY, CDR2 SVGAGI. This CDR3 has 11 residues. The V and J ends lost 8 bases and 2 bases respectively, with 7 bases between them. CDR3 region: CASGGTYEQYF. In DNA form, the CDR3 reads TGTGCCAGCGGAGGGACCTACGAGCAGTACTTC.

V usage is TRBV18 and J usage is TRBJ2-5, with D possibly matching TRBD2 (5 bases). The germline gives CDR1 KGHSH, CDR2 LQKENI. The V gene lost 2 bases and the J gene lost 2 bases, with 12 bases spanning the gap. This CDR3 has 15 amino acids. The CDR3 here is CASSPNGGSQETQYF. The DNA for the CDR3 is TGTGCCAGCTCACCAAACGGAGGTAGTCAAGAGACCCAGTACTTC.

The sample holds many counts of this clonotype. The chain combines TRBV2 with TRBJ2-7; D is ambiguous. The V gene's germline CDR1 is SNHLY and CDR2 FYNNEI. V lost 7 bases, J lost 3 bases, and 7 bases lay in between. This CDR3 is built from 11 residues. As DNA, the CDR3 is TGTGCCAGCACGGACGGCTACGAGCAGTACTTC. Translation gives CASTDGYEQYF.

This clonotype was seen a few times. This chain joins TRBV20-1 and TRBJ2-5, with D tentatively TRBD2 (5 bases). Germline V lookup: CDR1 DFQATT, CDR2 SNEGSKA (reference sequence). There are 12 residues in the CDR3. The V end lost 7 bases, the J end lost 4 bases, and 13 bases lay between the germline ends. The DNA for the CDR3 is TGCAGTGGGGCGGGTTCGGGAGAGACCCAGTACTTC. Translation: CSGAGSGETQYF.